This TCR beta chain derives from a study of blood T cell repertoires in COVID-19. Turning to the study itself: COVID-19 samples from acute and convalescent phases originated in the United States, Italy and Spain.

V trimming: 4 bases; J trimming: 4 bases; junction bases outside the gene matches: 13. CDR1 is SGHTA, CDR2 FQGNSA, per germline. The CDR3 spans 18 residues. The assay was immunoSEQ multiplex PCR, and TCRdb's table has in-frame clones only and misses some. This table holds about 42,000 clones, 85% to 90% found once. This clonotype was sampled from a man in his forties or fifties with active COVID-19. The specimen sequenced was peripheral blood. The V and J genes are TRBV7-2 and TRBJ2-3; the match to TRBD2 covers 11 bases. CDR3 protein: CASSSRRVAGGLPDTQYF. DNA for the CDR3: TGTGCCAGCAGCTCGAGAAGGGTAGCGGGGGGGCTCCCAGATACGCAGTATTTT.